This T cell receptor beta chain is from a study of shared clonotypes between healthy human individuals. TCRdb's copy holds only in-frame clones and misses some; the assay was immunoSEQ multiplex PCR. The table shows just over 2,000,000 clones, with roughly 96% occurring only once. Study-wide findings and caveats: Clonotype sharing levels among donors were expected to vary with sequencing depth. The study generally estimated greater richness for naive than memory subsets. Despite large depth, sorted-subset datasets appeared incompletely sequenced.

Germline V gene sequence: CDR1 SGHVS, CDR2 FNYEAQ. J was trimmed by 10 bases and V by 5 bases; bases with no gene match: 18. The CDR3 runs to 16 residues. CD4+ cells underwent separation, giving CD45RA+ naive and CD45RA-negative memory subsets. About this clone itself: The antigen is undetermined.

The chain carries TRBV7-6 and TRBJ2-5, with 8 bases fitting TRBD1. This clonotype originated in a man between 18 and 29 years old in good health. The source material was naive CD4+ T cells sorted from blood. The subset denotes: CD45RA+ positively selected. Here the CDR3 reads CASSPRGATGAVDQYF. CDR3 DNA: TGTGCCAGCAGCCCGAGGGGGGCGACAGGGGCGGTGGACCAGTACTTC.